Included here is one TCR beta chain sequence, with context. The sample comes from a study of cytomegalovirus exposure and HLA in healthy donors. Background on the study: Among the 370 or so donors who were genotyped, 81% fell in the genetic ancestry cluster that is associated with self-reported Caucasian donors.

With 7 bases removed from V and 8 bases from J, the gap between germline ends came to 14 bases. CDR1 and CDR2 from the germline V gene are SQVTM and ANQGSEA. CDR3 length equals 12 residues. 13 Jbeta primers and 60 Vbeta primers were used for the PCR. TCRdb's copy holds only in-frame clones and misses some; the assay was immunoSEQ multiplex PCR. The repertoire includes 60,000 to 70,000 clones, 55% to 80% of them detected once, and around 2.7% sits in the top ten. The sequenced sample was PBMCs. The chain uses TRBV29-1 and TRBJ1-4, with a weak D call TRBD1 (6 bases). This clonotype originated in a woman aged 50 to 65 in good health and CMV-seronegative. The CDR3 sequence: CSAGRDNEKLFF. DNA for the CDR3: TGCAGCGCTGGACGGGACAACGAAAAACTGTTTTTT.